The rows below give T cell receptor beta chains drawn from one sample of a study of T-cell reconstitution after alpha-beta-depleted transplantation in children. From the PCR reads, TCRdb called clonotypes with MiXCR, one entry per CDR3 protein. The sample lists about 640,000 distinct CDR3 sequences, 10% to 15% occurring once. The specimen comprised PBMCs, mostly from graft donor cells, sampled 360 days after TCRalphabeta/CD19-depleted stem cell transplant. The receptors come from a male patient between 10 and 17 years old who had a stem cell transplant for acute myeloid leukemia, so the T cells may come from the graft donor. CDR3s include the opening cysteine and the closing phenylalanine or tryptophan. The D gene is left open where the match is weak. Where a row states a size, it is once, few, many or the class of an expanded clone; other rows omit it.

v_gene: TRBV20-1
j_gene: TRBJ2-2
d_gene: NA
abundance: NA
CDR3nt: TGCAGTGCTGGGGTGGGGGGTTACACCGGGGAGCTGTTTTTT
CDR3aa: CSAGVGGYTGELFF

v_gene: TRBV12-3/TRBV12-4
j_gene: TRBJ2-3
d_gene: TRBD1
abundance: few
CDR3nt: TGTGCCAGCAGTGCCGGGACAGGGTCCTCGTCGGGGTATTTT
CDR3aa: CASSAGTGSSSGYF

v_gene: TRBV7-3
j_gene: TRBJ1-1
d_gene: NA
abundance: many
CDR3nt: TGTGCCAGCAGCTCTTTGGGAGCGAACACTGAAGCTTTCTTT
CDR3aa: CASSSLGANTEAFF

v_gene: TRBV4-1
j_gene: TRBJ2-3
d_gene: TRBD2
abundance: NA
CDR3nt: TGCGCCAGCAGCCAAGATAGCCTAGCGGGGACCACAGATACGCAGTATTTT
CDR3aa: CASSQDSLAGTTDTQYF

v_gene: TRBV27
j_gene: TRBJ2-5
d_gene: NA
abundance: NA
CDR3nt: TGTGCCAGCAGTTTTGGTGGGAGGGAGACCCAGTACTTC
CDR3aa: CASSFGGRETQYF

v_gene: TRBV5-1
j_gene: TRBJ2-1
d_gene: TRBD2
abundance: few
CDR3nt: TGCGCCAGCAGCCCCGGACTAGCGGGAGGGCCCCGCTCCTACAATGAGCAGTTCTTC
CDR3aa: CASSPGLAGGPRSYNEQFF

v_gene: TRBV28
j_gene: TRBJ2-7
d_gene: NA
abundance: many
CDR3nt: TGTGCCAGCAGTTTCATCCCCTACGAGCAGTACTTC
CDR3aa: CASSFIPYEQYF

v_gene: TRBV5-5
j_gene: TRBJ2-2
d_gene: NA
abundance: NA
CDR3nt: TGTGCCAGCAGTAACTACAGAGAGAACACCGGGGAGCTGTTTTTT
CDR3aa: CASSNYRENTGELFF

v_gene: TRBV7-2
j_gene: TRBJ2-7
d_gene: TRBD2
abundance: NA
CDR3nt: TGTGCCAGCACCTTCACCCTTAGCGGGAGGACCGAGCAGTACTTC
CDR3aa: CASTFTLSGRTEQYF

v_gene: TRBV24-1
j_gene: TRBJ2-1
d_gene: NA
abundance: NA
CDR3nt: TGTGCCACCAGTGATTTGAGGCACCCACTCTACAATGAGCAGTTCTTC
CDR3aa: CATSDLRHPLYNEQFF

v_gene: TRBV12-3/TRBV12-4
j_gene: TRBJ2-2
d_gene: NA
abundance: few
CDR3nt: TGTGCCAGCAGCTCCGGGACACCCAACACCGGGGAGCTGTTTTTT
CDR3aa: CASSSGTPNTGELFF

v_gene: TRBV12-3/TRBV12-4
j_gene: TRBJ2-3
d_gene: NA
abundance: many
CDR3nt: TGTGCCAGCAGCCTCTTTGGCGGGAAGCGAGGCGCAGATACGCAGTATTTT
CDR3aa: CASSLFGGKRGADTQYF

v_gene: TRBV28
j_gene: TRBJ2-3
d_gene: NA
abundance: few
CDR3nt: TGTGCCAGTGGAGGGAGGATGGTGGAAATGGGGCAGTATTTT
CDR3aa: CASGGRMVEMGQYF

v_gene: TRBV7-2
j_gene: TRBJ1-5
d_gene: TRBD1
abundance: few
CDR3nt: TGTGCCAGCAGCCCAGAGGCAACAGGGGGCTGGCAGCCCCAGCATTTT
CDR3aa: CASSPEATGGWQPQHF

v_gene: TRBV6-2/TRBV6-3
j_gene: TRBJ2-1
d_gene: TRBD1
abundance: NA
CDR3nt: TGTGCCAGCAGTTCCCCAGTTCCGAGACAGGGTCCCTACAATGAGCAGTTCTTC
CDR3aa: CASSSPVPRQGPYNEQFF

v_gene: TRBV7-8
j_gene: TRBJ2-1
d_gene: TRBD2
abundance: many
CDR3nt: TGTGCCAGCAGCCCTAGGCGGGAGGACGATGAGCAGTTCTTC
CDR3aa: CASSPRREDDEQFF

v_gene: TRBV12-3/TRBV12-4
j_gene: TRBJ2-4
d_gene: NA
abundance: few
CDR3nt: TGTGCCAGCAGTTTCGGCGGCAGCCGGGGCAACAAAAACATTCAGTACTTC
CDR3aa: CASSFGGSRGNKNIQYF

v_gene: TRBV20-1
j_gene: TRBJ2-4
d_gene: NA
abundance: NA
CDR3nt: TGCAGTGCTCTTCCTATCGACAAAGCCAAAAACATTCAGTACTTC
CDR3aa: CSALPIDKAKNIQYF

v_gene: TRBV20-1
j_gene: TRBJ2-5
d_gene: TRBD1
abundance: NA
CDR3nt: TGCAGTGCTAGAGGGGACAGGGGAATCGAGACCCAGTACTTC
CDR3aa: CSARGDRGIETQYF

v_gene: TRBV27
j_gene: TRBJ2-1
d_gene: TRBD2
abundance: NA
CDR3nt: TGTGCCAGCAGTATCACTAGCGGAGTGGTTACTTCTGAGCAGTTCTTC
CDR3aa: CASSITSGVVTSEQFF

v_gene: TRBV7-6
j_gene: TRBJ2-3
d_gene: TRBD2
abundance: many
CDR3nt: TGTGCCAGCAGCCCCCGACTAGCGGGACTCACAGATACGCAGTATTTT
CDR3aa: CASSPRLAGLTDTQYF

v_gene: TRBV15
j_gene: TRBJ2-2
d_gene: NA
abundance: few
CDR3nt: TGTGCCACCAGCTCCACCCCCGGGCCATTCACCGGGGAGCTGTTTTTT
CDR3aa: CATSSTPGPFTGELFF

v_gene: TRBV20-1
j_gene: TRBJ2-7
d_gene: TRBD1
abundance: NA
CDR3nt: TGCAGTGCTATTAGCCCGGGACAGGGACATTACGAGCAGTACTTC
CDR3aa: CSAISPGQGHYEQYF

v_gene: TRBV12-3/TRBV12-4
j_gene: TRBJ1-6
d_gene: NA
abundance: few
CDR3nt: TGTGCCAGCAGTCCGCCTATGGGGGCGCGGAATTCACCCCTCCACTTT
CDR3aa: CASSPPMGARNSPLHF

v_gene: TRBV4-3
j_gene: TRBJ2-5
d_gene: NA
abundance: NA
CDR3nt: TGCGCCAGCAGCCAAGATATAGCCAGGGGAGAGACCCAGTACTTC
CDR3aa: CASSQDIARGETQYF

v_gene: TRBV7-2
j_gene: TRBJ2-2
d_gene: TRBD2
abundance: NA
CDR3nt: TGTGCCAGCAGAATAGCGGGAGCGAACACCGGGGAGCTGTTTTTT
CDR3aa: CASRIAGANTGELFF

v_gene: TRBV30
j_gene: TRBJ1-5
d_gene: NA
abundance: NA
CDR3nt: TGTGCCTGGAGTCCAGGGACCAATCAGCCCCAGCATTTT
CDR3aa: CAWSPGTNQPQHF

v_gene: TRBV28
j_gene: TRBJ2-1
d_gene: NA
abundance: NA
CDR3nt: TGTGCCAGCAGTTTATCTTTTAGGGCCCAGGGAGGTGAGCAGTTCTTC
CDR3aa: CASSLSFRAQGGEQFF

v_gene: TRBV14
j_gene: TRBJ2-5
d_gene: TRBD2
abundance: many
CDR3nt: TGTGCCAGCAGCCAATTCCCGGGAGGGCCCAAGTACCAAGAGACCCAGTACTTC
CDR3aa: CASSQFPGGPKYQETQYF

v_gene: TRBV28
j_gene: TRBJ2-1
d_gene: NA
abundance: NA
CDR3nt: TGTGCCAGCAGTGATCCCGGGAGTCGGATTGAGCAGTTCTTC
CDR3aa: CASSDPGSRIEQFF

v_gene: TRBV25-1
j_gene: TRBJ2-7
d_gene: TRBD1
abundance: NA
CDR3nt: TGTGCCAGCAGTGGGTGGGGACAGCCCTACGAGCAGTACTTC
CDR3aa: CASSGWGQPYEQYF

v_gene: TRBV25-1
j_gene: TRBJ2-1
d_gene: TRBD2
abundance: many
CDR3nt: TGTGCCAGCAGTGAAGACGGGAGGCTCTACAATGAGCAGTTCTTC
CDR3aa: CASSEDGRLYNEQFF

v_gene: TRBV7-2
j_gene: TRBJ2-3
d_gene: NA
abundance: NA
CDR3nt: TGTGCCGCAAGCCAGCGGAGCACAGATACGCAGTATTTT
CDR3aa: CAASQRSTDTQYF

v_gene: TRBV4-1
j_gene: TRBJ1-4
d_gene: NA
abundance: many
CDR3nt: TGCGCCAGCAGCCTTCGACAGTTTAATGAAAAACTGTTTTTT
CDR3aa: CASSLRQFNEKLFF

v_gene: TRBV20-1
j_gene: TRBJ2-7
d_gene: TRBD2
abundance: few
CDR3nt: TGCAGTGCTAGAGACCGACTAGCGGGAGGGCCGAGTCCCGAGCAGTACTTC
CDR3aa: CSARDRLAGGPSPEQYF

v_gene: TRBV20-1
j_gene: TRBJ2-1
d_gene: NA
abundance: many
CDR3nt: TGCAGTGCTAGAGTGAGCCCGTCCTACAATGAGCAGTTCTTC
CDR3aa: CSARVSPSYNEQFF

v_gene: TRBV20-1
j_gene: TRBJ2-1
d_gene: NA
abundance: few
CDR3nt: TGCAGTGCTAGTTTTTTCCCGAATGAGCAGTTCTTC
CDR3aa: CSASFFPNEQFF

v_gene: TRBV5-5
j_gene: TRBJ2-5
d_gene: NA
abundance: NA
CDR3nt: TGTGCCAGCAGCTTCCAGCTGGAGACCCAGTACTTC
CDR3aa: CASSFQLETQYF

v_gene: TRBV15
j_gene: TRBJ2-7
d_gene: NA
abundance: many
CDR3nt: TGTGCCACCAGTCGAAACAACGAGCAGTACTTC
CDR3aa: CATSRNNEQYF

v_gene: TRBV30
j_gene: TRBJ2-5
d_gene: TRBD2
abundance: few
CDR3nt: TGTGCCTGGAGTGTTCCGGGACTAGCGGCCTTCCAAGAGACCCAGTACTTC
CDR3aa: CAWSVPGLAAFQETQYF

v_gene: TRBV27
j_gene: TRBJ2-3
d_gene: NA
abundance: NA
CDR3nt: TGTGCCAGCAGTTCTCTCGATCGGGCAGATACGCAGTATTTT
CDR3aa: CASSSLDRADTQYF

v_gene: TRBV7-9
j_gene: TRBJ1-1
d_gene: NA
abundance: few
CDR3nt: TGTGCCAGCAGCCCCATGCGGGGGCGCCCCCTGAACACTGAAGCTTTCTTT
CDR3aa: CASSPMRGRPLNTEAFF

v_gene: TRBV29-1
j_gene: TRBJ2-3
d_gene: NA
abundance: few
CDR3nt: TGCAGCGTTGAAGGCGTACCTCGGGGGCCCACAGATACGCAGTATTTT
CDR3aa: CSVEGVPRGPTDTQYF

v_gene: TRBV7-2
j_gene: TRBJ2-5
d_gene: NA
abundance: NA
CDR3nt: TGTGCCAGCAGCCCGTCCGGACCGCAAGAGACCCAGTACTTC
CDR3aa: CASSPSGPQETQYF

v_gene: TRBV12-3/TRBV12-4
j_gene: TRBJ2-5
d_gene: NA
abundance: many
CDR3nt: TGTGCCAGCAGTTTAGTGCGGTTCGAATCCCAGTACTTC
CDR3aa: CASSLVRFESQYF

v_gene: TRBV7-9
j_gene: TRBJ2-1
d_gene: TRBD2
abundance: few
CDR3nt: TGTGCCAGCAACTTTCCCTTAAGAGGGAGGGCCATGAATGAGCAGTTCTTC
CDR3aa: CASNFPLRGRAMNEQFF

v_gene: TRBV27
j_gene: TRBJ2-7
d_gene: NA
abundance: NA
CDR3nt: TGTGCCAGCAGTTTATCCCCCGCCTACGAGCAGTACTTC
CDR3aa: CASSLSPAYEQYF

v_gene: TRBV7-9
j_gene: TRBJ2-4
d_gene: NA
abundance: NA
CDR3nt: TGTGCCAGCAGCTTGCCATCCTGGCGGGCCAAAAACATTCAGTACTTC
CDR3aa: CASSLPSWRAKNIQYF

v_gene: TRBV11-3
j_gene: TRBJ2-7
d_gene: TRBD2
abundance: many
CDR3nt: TGTGCCAGCAGCTTAAGGGGAGGGGGGACTAGGTCCTCCTACGAGCAGTACTTC
CDR3aa: CASSLRGGGTRSSYEQYF

v_gene: TRBV28
j_gene: TRBJ2-5
d_gene: NA
abundance: NA
CDR3nt: TGTGCCACGATAGCAGAGACCCAGTACTTC
CDR3aa: CATIAETQYF

v_gene: TRBV11-1
j_gene: TRBJ2-7
d_gene: TRBD2
abundance: NA
CDR3nt: TGTCCCAGCAGCTTAGGAGTGGTAGCGGGAGGGGCCTACGAGCAGTACTTC
CDR3aa: CPSSLGVVAGGAYEQYF

v_gene: TRBV6-5
j_gene: TRBJ1-1
d_gene: NA
abundance: many
CDR3nt: TGTGCCAGCAGGGCCGGACCGAGGGGCAACACTGAAGCTTTCTTT
CDR3aa: CASRAGPRGNTEAFF

v_gene: TRBV4-2
j_gene: TRBJ1-5
d_gene: NA
abundance: NA
CDR3nt: TGTGCCAGCAGTCTGGACAGATTCGGCAATCAGCCCCAGCATTTT
CDR3aa: CASSLDRFGNQPQHF

v_gene: TRBV7-8
j_gene: TRBJ2-3
d_gene: NA
abundance: few
CDR3nt: TGTGCCAGCAGCCCACTAAGGAAGCAGTATTTT
CDR3aa: CASSPLRKQYF

v_gene: TRBV28
j_gene: TRBJ2-3
d_gene: NA
abundance: NA
CDR3nt: TGTGCCAGCAGTTTGGGGATTGAACCCACAGATACGCAGTATTTT
CDR3aa: CASSLGIEPTDTQYF

v_gene: TRBV9
j_gene: TRBJ2-1
d_gene: TRBD2
abundance: few
CDR3nt: TGTGCCAGCAGCGCCCCCGGGGGGGTCTGGGATGAGCAGTTCTTC
CDR3aa: CASSAPGGVWDEQFF

v_gene: TRBV4-3
j_gene: TRBJ2-5
d_gene: TRBD1
abundance: NA
CDR3nt: TGCGCCAGCAGCCAATCCGACAGGGGCCTTGAGACCCAGTACTTC
CDR3aa: CASSQSDRGLETQYF

v_gene: TRBV2
j_gene: TRBJ2-5
d_gene: TRBD2
abundance: NA
CDR3nt: TGTGCCAGCAGTGAGACTAGCGGGGGCGCGACCCAGTACTTC
CDR3aa: CASSETSGGATQYF

v_gene: TRBV5-1
j_gene: TRBJ2-2
d_gene: TRBD2
abundance: NA
CDR3nt: TGCGCCAGCAGCTTGGTACCGGGAGGGCACACCGGGGAGCTGTTTTTT
CDR3aa: CASSLVPGGHTGELFF

v_gene: TRBV7-3
j_gene: TRBJ1-1
d_gene: NA
abundance: few
CDR3nt: TGTGCCAGCAGCCCCCTTGGGAGGGGGAACACTGAAGCTTTCTTT
CDR3aa: CASSPLGRGNTEAFF